This entry lists 5 T cell receptor beta chains sequenced from one sample in a study of T cells in Graves' hyperthyroidism and ophthalmopathy. Using RNA transcripts as the source, TCR beta CDR3 regions were amplified. HTBI primers were the set used in a first-round RT-PCR of the TCR CDR3. TCRdb re-analysed the multiplex PCR reads in MiXCR, keeping a single row per CDR3 protein. The sample yields roughly 570,000 distinct CDR3 sequences, 35% to 55% seen once. Sequenced input: peripheral blood or thyroid tissue (not recorded which). These receptors originate from an adult woman with Graves' disease, either hyperthyroidism or ophthalmopathy (not recorded which).

Regarding this clonotype: This sequence may be a read error, since a much larger clone differs from it by one base. The genes are TRBV7-9 and TRBJ1-2, with D uncertain. Germline V gene data show CDR1 as SEHNR and CDR2 as FQNEAQ (reference sequence). The CDR3 totals 17 residues. The CDR3 DNA sequence: TGCGCCAGCAGCCAAGATTGGAGGAGGGAACCTAACTCTGGCTACACCTTC. This sequence encodes CASSQDWRREPNSGYTF.

This chain connects TRBV7-2 to TRBJ2-5; no definite D call. Germline CDR1 and CDR2: SGHTA and FQGNSA. Trimming took off 4 bases at V and 5 bases at J, with 17 bases between the two ends. The CDR3 sequence is 15 residues long. CDR3 sequence reads: CASSSPGGPGETQYF. DNA of the CDR3: TGTGCCAGCAGCTCGCCAGGCGGCCCCGGGGAGACCCAGTACTTC.

This clonotype has only a few counts. This rearrangement joins TRBV2 to TRBJ1-5, with D maybe TRBD1 (5 bases). The CDR3 sequence is 13 residues long. Per the germline V gene, CDR1 is SNHLY and CDR2 is FYNNEI. The CDR3 nucleotides are TGTGCTAGAGAGGGAGGGGTCGGTCAGCCCCAGCATTTT. Encoded protein: CAREGGVGQPQHF.

This clonotype was observed a handful of times. The V call is TRBV7-2, the J call TRBJ1-4, with D tentatively TRBD1 (5 bases). Trimming left V 2 bases short and J 7 bases short, with 8 bases between. The CDR3 length is 13 residues. The germline gives CDR1 SGHTA, CDR2 FQGNSA. CDR3 in amino acids: CASSLTGGEKLFF. The CDR3 DNA reads as TGTGCCAGCAGCTTAACGGGGGGTGAAAAACTGTTTTTT.

The rearrangement joins TRBV10-3 to TRBJ1-2; 12 nucleotides match TRBD1. The germline V gene encodes CDR1 ENHRY and CDR2 SYGVKD. Losses at the gene ends were 2 bases for V and 5 bases for J; bases not matched to a gene: 3. The CDR3 sequence is 15 residues long. The CDR3 loop reads CAISEEGQGAYGYTF. Written as DNA, the CDR3 is TGTGCCATCAGTGAGGAGGGACAGGGGGCGTATGGCTACACCTTC.